A single sample is the source of the 25 T cell receptor beta chains below, sequenced in a study of T cell responses to AZD1222 COVID-19 vaccine. Produced via immunoSEQ multiplex PCR; TCRdb's table is partial and in-frame only. The sample lists some 140,000 clones, roughly 90% occurring once. The sequences come from peripheral blood, collected on day 0 of AZD1222 vaccination. The receptor set was obtained from an adult in good health.

The chain has TRBV5-1 and TRBJ1-1, with D possibly matching TRBD1 (5 bases). CDR3 length equals 11 residues. The germline CDR1 and CDR2 sequences are SGHRS and YFSETQ. V was shortened by 7 bases and J by 6 bases, with 10 bases between the two germline ends. CDR3 amino acids: CASARGSEAFF. Here the CDR3 DNA reads TGCGCCAGCGCTAGGGGCTCTGAAGCTTTCTTT.

The CDR3 loop is CASSEIANYGYTF. The DNA for the CDR3 is TGTGCCAGCAGTGAGATAGCCAACTATGGCTACACCTTC. The J gene is TRBJ1-2, the V gene TRBV6-1; D is unclear. This CDR3 has 13 amino acids. Germline assignment: CDR1 MNHNS and CDR2 SASEGT. The V end was cut by 3 bases, the J end by 2 bases, with 7 bases between.

V usage is TRBV19 and J usage is TRBJ2-1; either TRBD1 or TRBD2 may supply D (5 bases each). Germline V lookup: CDR1 LNHDA, CDR2 SQIVND (reference sequence). Trimming removed 5 bases from V and 2 bases from J, with 13 bases in between. The CDR3 is 15 amino acids. The CDR3 DNA reads as TGTGCCAGTAGTCAAAGGGACGGCACCTACAATGAGCAGTTCTTC. This sequence encodes CASSQRDGTYNEQFF.

CDR3 sequence (DNA): TGTGCCACCAGCAGAGATGATATCTATGGCTACACCTTC. Protein sequence: CATSRDDIYGYTF. The V and J genes are TRBV15 and TRBJ1-2; D is unclear. Germline CDR1 reads LNHNV; CDR2 reads YYDKDF (reference sequence). The length of the CDR3 is 13 residues. V shed 0 bases and J shed 4 bases, with 6 bases lying between them.

CDR3 sequence reads: CASSRQQGATGEAFF. The CDR3 nucleotides are TGTGCCAGCAGCCGTCAACAGGGGGCAACGGGTGAAGCTTTCTTT. This chain links TRBV28 with TRBJ1-1; TRBD1 aligns across 9 bases. Germline V gene lookup returns CDR1 MDHEN and CDR2 SYDVKM. J lost 7 bases, V lost 6 bases, and 12 bases had no gene match. The CDR3 is 15 residues long.

The CDR3 DNA reads as TGTGCCAGTAGTACTGAAACCGGCCGTGTGTGGACCTTC. Translated: CASSTETGRVWTF. The V gene is TRBV19, the J gene TRBJ1-2; no clear D gene. Deletions cut 4 bases from V and 14 bases from J, with 20 bases between. Germline loops: CDR1 LNHDA, CDR2 SQIVND (reference sequence). This CDR3 contains 13 residues.

The table lists this clone with a few counts. The rearrangement links TRBV2 to TRBJ1-6; a weak D match, TRBD1 (5 bases). Trimming pared 2 bases from V and 5 bases from J, leaving 7 bases between. Germline V gene lookup returns CDR1 SNHLY and CDR2 FYNNEI. This CDR3 is built from 14 residues. The CDR3 DNA is TGTGCCAGCAGTGAATGGGGGGATAATTCACCCCTCCACTTT. It specifies CASSEWGDNSPLHF.

The chain uses TRBV25-1 and TRBJ2-1, with TRBD2 matching over 7 bases. This CDR3 is built from 11 residues. J lost 15 bases, V lost 5 bases, and 7 bases had no gene match. CDR1 is MGHDK and CDR2 is SYGVNS in the germline V gene. This chain's CDR3 is CASSPAGVVFF. The CDR3 DNA follows: TGTGCCAGCAGTCCCGCGGGAGTGGTGTTCTTC.

The chain employs TRBV29-1 and TRBJ1-4, with 7 bases matching TRBD1. Losses at the gene ends were 7 bases for V and 5 bases for J; bases not matched to a gene: 7. The germline gives CDR1 SQVTM, CDR2 ANQGSEA. The CDR3 covers 13 residues. CDR3 in amino acids: CSAEQGTNEKLFF. DNA of the CDR3: TGCAGCGCAGAACAGGGGACAAATGAAAAACTGTTTTTT.

The V gene is TRBV3-1 (or the pseudogene TRBV3-2), the J gene TRBJ1-1, with D unclear. Germline V lookup: CDR1 LGHDT, CDR2 YNNKEL (reference sequence). V gave up 0 bases and J gave up 1 base, with 9 bases separating them. This CDR3 has 15 residues. The CDR3 reads CASSQDFWRNTEAFF. For the CDR3, the DNA is TGTGCCAGCAGCCAAGATTTTTGGCGGAACACTGAAGCTTTCTTT.

The CDR3 sequence: CASSLRLGNTEAFF. The DNA of the CDR3 is TGTGCCAGCAGTCTCAGACTGGGGAACACTGAAGCTTTCTTT. V is TRBV28 and J is TRBJ1-1, with no clear D. CDR1 is MDHEN, CDR2 SYDVKM, per germline. Trimming took off 5 bases at V and 1 base at J, with 11 bases between the two ends. The CDR3 has 14 amino acids.

The chain carries TRBV19 and TRBJ2-7, with D possibly being TRBD2 (5 bases). Trimming removed 10 bases at V and 4 bases at J, with 11 bases between. This CDR3 has 11 amino acids. Germline values: CDR1 LNHDA, CDR2 SQIVND (reference sequence). CDR3 amino acids: CATKRGYEQYF. The CDR3 DNA reads TGTGCCACCAAGCGAGGGTACGAGCAGTACTTC. The complete variable domain, with remaining parts taken from reference TRBV19 and TRBJ2-7, reads DGGITQSPKYLFRKEGQNVTLSCEQNLNHDAMYWYRQDPGQGLRLIYYSQIVNDFQKGDIAEGYSVSREKKESFPLTVTSAQKNPTAFYLCATKRGYEQYFGPGTRLTVT.

This chain joins TRBV6-5 and TRBJ1-1, with D possibly TRBD1 on 5 matching bases. The CDR3 has 15 amino acids. Trimming removed 8 bases at V and 4 bases at J, with 20 bases between. Germline-derived CDR1 and CDR2 are MNHEY and SVGAGI. DNA for the CDR3: TGTGCCAGCTGTACCGGGACCGATAGCGGCACTGAAGCTTTCTTT. This gives the protein CASCTGTDSGTEAFF.

The chain links TRBV27 to TRBJ1-6; no clear D. The CDR3 length is 15 residues. The germline gives CDR1 MNHEY, CDR2 SMNVEV (reference sequence). The V gene lost 6 bases and the J gene lost 1 base, with 10 bases spanning the gap. CDR3 sequence: CASRPGVSYNSPLHF. The CDR3 DNA follows: TGTGCCAGCAGACCCGGGGTTTCCTATAATTCACCCCTCCACTTT.

The chain couples TRBV20-1 to TRBJ2-1, with D unclear. The CDR3 runs 11 residues. Germline CDR1 is DFQATT and CDR2 is SNEGSKA (reference sequence). Trimming shortened V by 1 base and J by 7 bases, and 5 bases separated the two germline ends. In DNA form, the CDR3 reads TGCAGTGCTAGAGCTTGGAATGAGCAGTTCTTC. This gives the protein CSARAWNEQFF.

The chain has TRBV19 and TRBJ2-7; TRBD1 matches 9 bases. The germline gives CDR1 LNHDA, CDR2 SQIVND (reference sequence). With V trimmed by 5 bases and J by 6 bases, 17 bases remained unmatched. The CDR3 is made up of 17 amino acids. The DNA of the CDR3 is TGTGCCAGTAGTCCCAGGTTTTGGGACAGGGAGATTAGCGAGCAGTACTTC. Its translation: CASSPRFWDREISEQYF.

The chain carries TRBV7-3 and TRBJ2-1; D gene uncertain. Germline V CDR1 and CDR2: SGHTA, FQGTGA. The V and J ends lost 5 bases and 0 bases respectively, with 8 bases between them. The CDR3 contains 14 residues. CDR3 loop: CASSDKPSYNEQFF. CDR3 DNA: TGTGCCAGCAGCGACAAGCCCTCCTACAATGAGCAGTTCTTC.

Remarks on this clone: Other DNA variants within this sample encode the same CDR3. This sequence joins TRBV9 and TRBJ2-7; D remains unclear. Germline V CDR1 and CDR2: SGDLS, YYNGEE. V lost 2 bases to trimming and J lost 0 bases, with 6 bases between them. There are 13 residues in the CDR3. CDR3 coding DNA: TGTGCCAGCAGCGTCTCATACTCCTACGAGCAGTACTTC. Translation: CASSVSYSYEQYF.

J is TRBJ2-1 and V is TRBV3-1 (or the pseudogene TRBV3-2); D is undetermined. Trimming cost V 5 bases and J 9 bases, with 11 bases left between them. The CDR3 sequence is 12 residues long. Germline V gene lookup returns CDR1 LGHDT and CDR2 YNNKEL (reference sequence). CDR3 in amino acids: CASSSRSGEQFF. In nucleotides, the CDR3 is TGTGCCAGCAGCTCCCGCTCGGGTGAGCAGTTCTTC.

This chain joins TRBV11-1 and TRBJ2-5; 9 bases line up with TRBD2. Per the germline V gene, CDR1 is SGHAT and CDR2 is FQDESV (reference sequence). V lost 2 bases and J lost 5; bases outside the gene matches: 9. The CDR3 has 16 residues. The DNA for the CDR3 is TGTGCCAGCAGCTTATCGGCTAGCGGGGTAGCGGAGACCCAGTACTTC. Translated, it gives CASSLSASGVAETQYF.

In regard to this clone: The junction departs from the called germline gene at one end, perhaps through a read error. V gene TRBV27 combines with J gene TRBJ2-5; D is possibly TRBD1 or TRBD2 (5 bases each). CDR1 MNHEY and CDR2 SMNVEV come from the germline V gene (reference sequence). CDR3 length: 11 amino acids. The CDR3 nucleotides read TGTGCCAGCAGCTCCGGGACCCAACTTAACTTC. It specifies CASSSGTQLNF.

The J gene is TRBJ1-2, the V gene TRBV21-1; the DNA was not compared with TRBD1, the D call given in the table. TRBV21-1 is reported as a pseudogene. The CDR3 covers 18 residues. CDR3 sequence: CASTDKFGTAKYNYGYTF. The CDR3 coding sequence is TGTGCCAGCACCGACAAATTTGGGACAGCGAAGTATAACTATGGCTACACCTTC.

This chain uses TRBV2 with TRBJ1-1; tentatively, D is TRBD1 (5 bases). Germline assignment: CDR1 SNHLY and CDR2 FYNNEI. The CDR3 length is 13 residues. With 2 bases removed from V and 4 bases from J, the gap between germline ends came to 8 bases. CDR3 bases: TGTGCCAGCAGTGAACAGGGAGGCACTGAAGCTTTCTTT. Translating gives CASSEQGGTEAFF.

This clone was observed a handful of times. In DNA form, the CDR3 reads TGTGCCAGCAGCCAAGTTGACAGCAGACTTTATGGCTACACCTTC. Its translation is CASSQVDSRLYGYTF. This chain connects TRBV3-1 (or the pseudogene TRBV3-2) to TRBJ1-2; weak D call: TRBD1 (5 bases). The CDR3 is 15 residues long. Trimming removed 1 base from V and 5 bases from J, with 14 bases in between. Germline lookup yields CDR1 LGHDT and CDR2 YNNKEL (reference sequence).

J is TRBJ2-3 and V is TRBV5-1; tentatively, D is TRBD1 (6 bases). Per the germline V gene, CDR1 is SGHRS and CDR2 is YFSETQ. The CDR3 runs 15 residues. V lost 2 bases and J lost 4, with 14 bases in between. CDR3 in DNA: TGCGCCAGCAGCTTTATCCGGGACATCTCAGATACGCAGTATTTT. Its protein is CASSFIRDISDTQYF.